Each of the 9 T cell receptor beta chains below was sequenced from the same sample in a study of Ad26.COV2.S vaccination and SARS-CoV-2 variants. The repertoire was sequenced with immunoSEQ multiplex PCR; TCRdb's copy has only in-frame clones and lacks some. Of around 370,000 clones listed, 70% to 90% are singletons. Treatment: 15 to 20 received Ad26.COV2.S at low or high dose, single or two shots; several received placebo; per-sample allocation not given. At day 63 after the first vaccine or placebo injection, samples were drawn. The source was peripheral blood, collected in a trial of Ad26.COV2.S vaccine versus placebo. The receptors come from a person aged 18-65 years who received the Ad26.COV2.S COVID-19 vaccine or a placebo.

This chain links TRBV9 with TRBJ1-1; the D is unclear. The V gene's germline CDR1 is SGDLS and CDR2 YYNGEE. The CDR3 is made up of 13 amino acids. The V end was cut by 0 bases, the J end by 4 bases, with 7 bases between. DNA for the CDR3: TGTGCCAGCAGCGTAGAGGCAGGCACTGAAGCTTTCTTT. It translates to CASSVEAGTEAFF.

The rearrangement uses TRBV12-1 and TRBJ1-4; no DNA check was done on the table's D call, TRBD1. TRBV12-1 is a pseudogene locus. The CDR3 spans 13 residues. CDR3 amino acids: CARSTGNNEKLFF. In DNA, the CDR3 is TGTGCCCGTTCGACAGGGAACAATGAAAAACTGTTTTTT.

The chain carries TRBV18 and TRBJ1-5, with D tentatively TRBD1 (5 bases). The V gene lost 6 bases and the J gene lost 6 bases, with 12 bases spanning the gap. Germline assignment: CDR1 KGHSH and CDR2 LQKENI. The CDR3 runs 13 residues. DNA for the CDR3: TGTGCCAGCTCCCCGGACACAAGTCAGCCCCAGCATTTT. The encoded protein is CASSPDTSQPQHF.

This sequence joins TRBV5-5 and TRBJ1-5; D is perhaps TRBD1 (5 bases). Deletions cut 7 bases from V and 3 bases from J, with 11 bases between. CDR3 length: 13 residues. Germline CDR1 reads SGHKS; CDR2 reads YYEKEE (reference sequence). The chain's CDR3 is CASQGRINQPQHF. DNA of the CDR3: TGTGCCAGCCAGGGACGGATCAATCAGCCCCAGCATTTT.

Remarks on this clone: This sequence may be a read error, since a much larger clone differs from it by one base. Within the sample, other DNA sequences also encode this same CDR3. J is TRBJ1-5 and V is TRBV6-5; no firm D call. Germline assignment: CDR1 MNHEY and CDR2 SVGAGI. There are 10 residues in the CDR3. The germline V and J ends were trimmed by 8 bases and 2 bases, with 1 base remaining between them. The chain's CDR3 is CASGNQPQHF. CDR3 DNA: TGTGCCAGCGGCAATCAGCCCCAGCATTTT.

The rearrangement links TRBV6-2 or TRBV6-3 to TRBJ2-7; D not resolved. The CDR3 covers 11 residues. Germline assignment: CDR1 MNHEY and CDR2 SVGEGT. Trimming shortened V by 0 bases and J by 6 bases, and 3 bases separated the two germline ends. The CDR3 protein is CASSYSVEQYF. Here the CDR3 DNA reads TGTGCCAGCAGTTACTCTGTCGAGCAGTACTTC.

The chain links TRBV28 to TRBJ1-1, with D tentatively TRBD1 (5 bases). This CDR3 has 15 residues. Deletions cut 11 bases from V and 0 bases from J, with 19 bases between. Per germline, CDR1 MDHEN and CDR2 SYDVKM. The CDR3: CAAGGSGSLNTEAFF. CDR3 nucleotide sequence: TGTGCCGCTGGGGGAAGCGGGAGCTTGAACACTGAAGCTTTCTTT.

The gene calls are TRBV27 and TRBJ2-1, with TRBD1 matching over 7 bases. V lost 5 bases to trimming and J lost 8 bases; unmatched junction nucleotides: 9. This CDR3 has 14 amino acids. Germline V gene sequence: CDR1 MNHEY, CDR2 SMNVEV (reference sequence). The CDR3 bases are TGTGCCAGCAGTAGACAGGGATTAGGTCATGAGCAGTTCTTC. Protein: CASSRQGLGHEQFF.

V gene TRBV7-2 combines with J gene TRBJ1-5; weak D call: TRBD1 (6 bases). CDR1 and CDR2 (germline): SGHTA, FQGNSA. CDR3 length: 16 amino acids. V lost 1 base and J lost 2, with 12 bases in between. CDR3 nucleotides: TGTGCCAGCAGCTTAGTTTCCCCAGGGGGCAATCAGCCCCAGCATTTT. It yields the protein CASSLVSPGGNQPQHF.